This record looks at one T cell receptor beta chain sequence and its context. The data belong to a study of control samples from healthy donors and cancer patients. V lost 3 bases, J lost 6 bases, and 11 bases stayed unmatched. The CDR3 spans 17 residues. Germline V gene lookup returns CDR1 MGHRA and CDR2 YSYEKL. Clones were read by immunoSEQ multiplex PCR, and TCRdb kept only the in-frame ones, dropping some. Among about 57,000 clones listed, around 93% were seen once. The chain joins TRBV4-1 to TRBJ2-2; 9 bases agree with TRBD1. This clonotype was obtained from a man aged 30 to 45 with colorectal cancer. Input material: PBMCs. Here the CDR3 reads CASSQLPGQGWSGELFF. The CDR3, as DNA: TGCGCCAGCAGCCAGCTTCCGGGACAGGGTTGGTCCGGGGAGCTGTTTTTT.